Listed below are T cell receptor beta chains from one sample, sequenced in a study of radiotherapy plus CTLA-4 blockade in lung cancer. Profiled with immunoSEQ multiplex PCR; TCRdb holds only in-frame clones, not every one. The top ten hold 2% to 2.5% of the sample, which has some 77,000 clones, around 87% seen once. This sample comprised peripheral blood, obtained from a patient treated with radiotherapy plus ipilimumab. These receptors were taken from a human donor with non-small cell lung cancer who had a partial response to radiotherapy plus ipilimumab. CDR3s include the opening cysteine and the closing phenylalanine or tryptophan. A D gene is named only where the DNA matches it firmly. Clone size is stated in some rows and not others, as once, few, many or a class when expanded.

DNA	CDR3	V	J	D	size
TGTGCCAGCAGTGAGGGGGGGCTTCGCACTGAAGCTTTCTTT	CASSEGGLRTEAFF	TRBV6-1	TRBJ1-1	-	-
TGTGCCAGTAAGCGGGGGCCCAACTATGGCTACACCTTC	CASKRGPNYGYTF	TRBV19	TRBJ1-2	-	-
TGTGCCAGTAGTACCCCTAGGAGAGCGGAAGAGACCCAGTACTTC	CASSTPRRAEETQYF	TRBV19	TRBJ2-5	-	-
TGCGCCAGCAGCCAAGGGCCTCCCGGGACTACTCCCTACGAGCAGTACTTC	CASSQGPPGTTPYEQYF	TRBV4-1	TRBJ2-7	TRBD2	-
TGCGCCAGCAGCTTGACAGCCACGAACACCGGGGAGCTGTTTTTT	CASSLTATNTGELFF	TRBV5-1	TRBJ2-2	-	-
TGCGCCAGCAGTGAGTCGGTCAGTGGGTTTCGGTTAGGACAGGGGACAATGAACACTGAAGCTTTCTTT	CASSESVSGFRLGQGTMNTEAFF	TRBV10-1	TRBJ1-1	TRBD1	-
TGTGCCAGCAGCTTAGAGACTGGACAAGGCGGGTTCTTC	CASSLETGQGGFF	TRBV11-2	TRBJ2-1	-	-
TGTGCCAGCAGCTTAGTCCGGGGCACAGATACGCAGTATTTT	CASSLVRGTDTQYF	TRBV7-3	TRBJ2-3	-	-
TGCGCCAGCAGCTTGGTATCTAGCGGGTGGGCTAGCACAGATACGCAGTATTTT	CASSLVSSGWASTDTQYF	TRBV5-1	TRBJ2-3	TRBD2	-
TGTGCCAGCAGCAACTCCGGGGGCACAGATACGCAGTATTTT	CASSNSGGTDTQYF	TRBV2	TRBJ2-3	-	-
TGTGCCAGCAGCCCAACAGGGGAGAGGGGGTATGGCTACACCTTC	CASSPTGERGYGYTF	TRBV5-4	TRBJ1-2	TRBD1	-
TGTGCCTGGGAGTCCCGTTATGGCTACACCTTC	CAWESRYGYTF	TRBV30	TRBJ1-2	-	-
TGTGCCAGTAGTATCGCGGGAGGGCCAGATACGCAGTATTTT	CASSIAGGPDTQYF	TRBV19	TRBJ2-3	TRBD2	-
TGCGCCAGCAGCCGTGGGCAGCCGGAGGGTGATGAAGCTTTCTTT	CASSRGQPEGDEAFF	TRBV5-1	TRBJ1-1	-	-
TGCGCCAGCAGCTCCGCATACGGGTACGAGCAGTACTTC	CASSSAYGYEQYF	TRBV5-1	TRBJ2-7	-	-
TGTGCCAGCAGTTTAAGGGAGGGGGAAGCTTTCTTT	CASSLREGEAFF	TRBV28	TRBJ1-1	-	-
TGCAGCGTTGTATCTGGACAGGAGGGCTATGGCTACACCTTC	CSVVSGQEGYGYTF	TRBV29-1	TRBJ1-2	TRBD1	-
TGTGCCAGCAGCATACAGGGTCGGAGGACTGAAGCTTTCTTT	CASSIQGRRTEAFF	TRBV11-2	TRBJ1-1	-	-
TGTGCCAGCAGTTTATTCCGGGGGGGCATTCAGTACTTC	CASSLFRGGIQYF	TRBV27	TRBJ2-4	TRBD2	-
TGTGCCAGCAGTTTATCCCAATCGAACACTGAAGCTTTCTTT	CASSLSQSNTEAFF	TRBV28	TRBJ1-1	-	-
TGTGCCAGCAGCTTAGCCCAGGGGGCGTATGGCTACACCTTC	CASSLAQGAYGYTF	TRBV7-8	TRBJ1-2	TRBD1	once
TGTGCCACCAGGACAGGGGGACCAGGGAACACTGAAGCTTTCTTT	CATRTGGPGNTEAFF	TRBV6-6	TRBJ1-1	TRBD1	-
TGCGCCAGCAGCCAGGTCACCGGTCAGCCCCAGCATTTT	CASSQVTGQPQHF	TRBV4-3	TRBJ1-5	-	-
TGTGCCACCCAGTCGGACAGGGGTGCATGGGATACGCAGTATTTT	CATQSDRGAWDTQYF	TRBV27	TRBJ2-3	TRBD1	-
TGTGCCAGCAGCCATCGGGAGGGTACGGGGGCCCAGCATTTT	CASSHREGTGAQHF	TRBV4-2	TRBJ1-5	-	-
TGTGCCAGCAGCCACGATGGGGGGGCCGGCGATACGCAGTATTTT	CASSHDGGAGDTQYF	TRBV11-2	TRBJ2-3	-	-
TGCGCCAGCAGCCTTTCGGGAAACACCATATATTTT	CASSLSGNTIYF	TRBV4-1	TRBJ1-3	-	-
TGTGCCTGGAGTGTAGACTGGACTTCAAACTACAATGAGCAGTTCTTC	CAWSVDWTSNYNEQFF	TRBV30	TRBJ2-1	-	-
TGTGCCAGCAGCTTAGGGGCGGGAGGGCCGGGCGAGCAGTACTTC	CASSLGAGGPGEQYF	TRBV7-9	TRBJ2-7	TRBD2	-
TGTGCCAGCAGCCAGGGCGGACAGAGCAATCAGCCCCAGCATTTT	CASSQGGQSNQPQHF	TRBV28	TRBJ1-5	-	-
TGTGCCAGCAGCCAAGACCTAAGGGGGCACGGTGAGCAGTTCTTC	CASSQDLRGHGEQFF	TRBV4-2	TRBJ2-1	TRBD1	few
TGTGCCAGCAGCCCCCCCGTAGGGAGCGAGCAGTACTTC	CASSPPVGSEQYF	TRBV6-5	TRBJ2-7	-	-
TGTGCTAGTGCCCGCACAAGAAACACTGAAGCTTTCTTT	CASARTRNTEAFF	TRBV12-5	TRBJ1-1	-	-